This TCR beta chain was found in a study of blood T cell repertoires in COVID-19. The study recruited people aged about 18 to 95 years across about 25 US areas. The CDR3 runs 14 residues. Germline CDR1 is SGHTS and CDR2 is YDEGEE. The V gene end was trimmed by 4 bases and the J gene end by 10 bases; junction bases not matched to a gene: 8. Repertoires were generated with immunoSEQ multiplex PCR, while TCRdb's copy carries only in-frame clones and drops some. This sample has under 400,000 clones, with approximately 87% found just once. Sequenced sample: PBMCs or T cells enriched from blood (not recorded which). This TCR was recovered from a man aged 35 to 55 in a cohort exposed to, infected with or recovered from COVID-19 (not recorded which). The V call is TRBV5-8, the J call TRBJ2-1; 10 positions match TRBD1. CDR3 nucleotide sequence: TGTGCCAGCAGCCGAGGGACAGGGGATTTCGAGCAGTTCTTC. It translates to CASSRGTGDFEQFF. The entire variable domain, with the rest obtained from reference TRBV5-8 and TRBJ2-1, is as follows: EAGVTQSPTHLIKTRGQQATLRCSPISGHTSVYWYQQALGLGLQFLLWYDEGEERNRGNFPPRFSGRQFPNYSSELNVNALELEDSALYLCASSRGTGDFEQFFGPGTRLTVL.